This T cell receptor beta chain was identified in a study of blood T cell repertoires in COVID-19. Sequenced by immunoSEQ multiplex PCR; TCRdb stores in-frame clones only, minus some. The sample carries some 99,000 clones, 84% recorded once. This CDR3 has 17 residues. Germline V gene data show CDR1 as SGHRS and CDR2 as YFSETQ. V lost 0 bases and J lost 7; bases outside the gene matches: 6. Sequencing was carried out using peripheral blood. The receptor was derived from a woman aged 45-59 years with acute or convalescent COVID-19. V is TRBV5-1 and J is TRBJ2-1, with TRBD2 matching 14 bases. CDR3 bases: TGCGCCAGCAGCTTGGTTCCGAGGACTAGCGGGGGGAATGAGCAGTTCTTC. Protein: CASSLVPRTSGGNEQFF.